Each of the 23 T cell receptor beta chains below was sequenced from the same sample in a study of early T cells in non-severe SARS-CoV-2 infection. TCRdb processed the 5' RACE reads anew with MiXCR; each CDR3 protein has one entry. The sample yields tens of thousands of distinct CDR3 sequences, 12% seen once. Sample: whole blood. These receptor sequences come from an adult who was a healthcare worker with PCR-confirmed SARS-CoV-2 infection or an uninfected control (not recorded which).

This clonotype was observed at least ten times. The gene calls are TRBV10-3 and TRBJ1-1; 9 bases map to TRBD1. The V gene's germline CDR1 is ENHRY and CDR2 SYGVKD. The CDR3 consists of 15 residues. Trimming took 4 bases from V and 1 from J; bases not matched to a gene: 4. For the CDR3, the DNA is TGTGCCATCAGTGGGACAGGGGCCGGGAACACTGAAGCTTTCTTT. This gives the protein CAISGTGAGNTEAFF.

The J gene is TRBJ1-1, the V gene TRBV29-1; a weak D match, TRBD1 (5 bases). Germline V gives CDR1 SQVTM, CDR2 ANQGSEA. The CDR3 consists of 14 residues. The germline V and J ends were trimmed by 4 bases and 5 bases, with 17 bases remaining between them. CDR3 in DNA: TGCAGCGTTGCGGGACTCGCAATGCGGACTGAAGCTTTCTTT. This codes for CSVAGLAMRTEAFF. Together with reference TRBV29-1 and TRBJ1-1, the CDR3 gives the full variable domain: SAVISQKPSRDICQRGTSLTIQCQVDSQVTMMFWYRQQPGQSLTLIATANQGSEATYESGFVIDKFPISRPNLTFSTLTVSNMSPEDSSIYLCSVAGLAMRTEAFFGQGTRLTVV.

This clonotype was seen only a few times. The rearrangement links TRBV30 to TRBJ2-1, with a weak D call TRBD1 (5 bases). Germline assignment: CDR1 GTSNPN and CDR2 SVGIG (reference sequence). The CDR3 runs to 13 residues. V dropped 4 bases and J dropped 1 base, with 8 bases sitting between them. The CDR3 here is CAWTGQSYNEQFF. DNA for the CDR3: TGTGCCTGGACCGGACAATCCTACAATGAGCAGTTCTTC.

V gene TRBV7-2 combines with J gene TRBJ2-1; tentatively, D is TRBD2 (6 bases). Between the trimmed V and J ends, which lost 3 bases and 2 bases, there was a span of 11 bases. The CDR3 is 15 amino acids. The germline CDR1 and CDR2 sequences are SGHTA and FQGNSA. CDR3 sequence: CASSFKGGPYNEQFF. DNA for the CDR3: TGTGCCAGCAGCTTTAAGGGAGGCCCCTACAATGAGCAGTTCTTC.

This clonotype came up a few times. The rearrangement uses TRBV19 and TRBJ2-7; no clear D gene. Trimming shortened V by 6 bases and J by 2 bases, and 14 bases separated the two germline ends. Germline CDR1 and CDR2: LNHDA and SQIVND (reference sequence). The CDR3 runs 14 residues. The DNA of the CDR3 is TGTGCCAGTAGCCATGCCCCAAGTCCCTACGAGCAGTACTTC. Its translation is CASSHAPSPYEQYF. Combining the CDR3 with reference TRBV19 and TRBJ2-7 gives the whole variable domain DGGITQSPKYLFRKEGQNVTLSCEQNLNHDAMYWYRQDPGQGLRLIYYSQIVNDFQKGDIAEGYSVSREKKESFPLTVTSAQKNPTAFYLCASSHAPSPYEQYFGPGTRLTVT.

This clonotype has at least ten counts. J is TRBJ2-2 and V is TRBV6-5; tentatively, D is TRBD1 (6 bases). This CDR3 contains 18 residues. The germline V gene encodes CDR1 MNHEY and CDR2 SVGAGI. V lost 2 bases and J 6 bases, leaving 22 bases between the germline ends. CDR3 nucleotide sequence: TGTGCCAGCAGTTACAAGCTACAGGGTCTACGGGTGGCCGGGGAGCTGTTTTTT. It is translated as CASSYKLQGLRVAGELFF.

This chain joins TRBV12-3 or TRBV12-4 and TRBJ2-1; no clear D. The CDR3 is 12 amino acids. Trimming pared 7 bases from V and 0 bases from J, leaving 4 bases between. The CDR3 spells CASTSSYNEQFF. The CDR3 DNA is TGTGCCAGCACTTCCTCCTACAATGAGCAGTTCTTC.

The count of this clonotype is one. This may be a read error, as it is one base from a much larger clone. This chain connects TRBV6-2 or TRBV6-3 to TRBJ2-3; D perhaps matches TRBD2 (5 bases). This CDR3 is 14 amino acids long. Germline CDR1 is MNHEY and CDR2 is SVGEGT. The CDR3 DNA sequence: TGTGCCAGCAGTATAACCCGGGGAAGAGATACGCAGAATTTT. Its translation is CASSITRGRDTQNF.

This clonotype was seen at least ten times. This chain uses TRBV19 with TRBJ2-7; 8 bases align to TRBD1. This CDR3 comprises 15 residues. Looked up from germline, CDR1 is LNHDA and CDR2 is SQIVND (reference sequence). V lost 5 bases and J lost 7; bases outside the gene matches: 13. DNA for the CDR3: TGTGCCAGTAGTCCCTCCCCTCAGGGGGCTGGGGAGCAGTACTTC. Amino acid sequence: CASSPSPQGAGEQYF.

This clonotype was counted only a few times. The V and J genes are TRBV29-1 and TRBJ1-1, with 9 nucleotides matching TRBD1. The J segment lost 5 bases and the V segment lost 6 bases, leaving 1 base of the junction unmatched. Germline V lookup: CDR1 SQVTM, CDR2 ANQGSEA. There are 11 residues in the CDR3. The CDR3 bases are TGCAGCGTGGGGACAGGGACTGAAGCTTTCTTT. It codes for CSVGTGTEAFF.

This clonotype was picked up one time. The chain joins TRBV10-3 to TRBJ2-3; D is uncertain. The V gene lost 8 bases and the J gene lost 0 bases, with 6 bases spanning the gap. CDR1 is ENHRY, CDR2 SYGVKD, per germline. The CDR3 has 12 residues. CDR3 bases: TGTGCCATCCGACATAGCACAGATACGCAGTATTTT. It translates to CAIRHSTDTQYF.

This clonotype was seen a handful of times. A junction end diverges from the germline sequence, so it may reflect a read error. This chain uses TRBV7-9 with TRBJ1-3, with unresolved D. The CDR3 sequence is 13 residues long. Germline V CDR1 and CDR2: SEHNR, FQNEAQ (reference sequence). CDR3 sequence reads: CASSFSSENTIYF. Here the CDR3 DNA reads TGTGCCAGCAGCTTTAGCTCTGAAAACACCATATATTTT.

This clonotype was observed many times. The chain has TRBV4-3 and TRBJ2-7; D perhaps matches TRBD2 (5 bases). Per germline, CDR1 LGHNA and CDR2 YSLEER. The CDR3 spans 14 residues. The V end lost 0 bases, the J end lost 6 bases, and 12 bases lay between the germline ends. Written as DNA, the CDR3 is TGCGCCAGCAGCCAAGAGCACGGGGTCGGCGAGCAGTACTTC. This gives the protein CASSQEHGVGEQYF.

The sample holds many counts of this clonotype. V and J are TRBV29-1 and TRBJ1-4; D gene uncertain. Germline values: CDR1 SQVTM, CDR2 ANQGSEA. V gave up 6 bases and J gave up 6 bases, with 14 bases separating them. The CDR3 spans 13 residues. In DNA, the CDR3 is TGCAGCGTGGCGAGGGCAGCCGATGAAAAACTGTTTTTT. It yields the protein CSVARAADEKLFF. The full variable domain, completed using reference TRBV29-1 and TRBJ1-4, is SAVISQKPSRDICQRGTSLTIQCQVDSQVTMMFWYRQQPGQSLTLIATANQGSEATYESGFVIDKFPISRPNLTFSTLTVSNMSPEDSSIYLCSVARAADEKLFFGSGTQLSVL.

This clonotype occurred many times. The chain combines TRBV19 with TRBJ2-1; TRBD2 agrees at 13 bases. CDR1 and CDR2 (germline): LNHDA, SQIVND (reference sequence). J was trimmed by 7 bases and V by 5 bases; bases with no gene match: 8. The CDR3 is 16 amino acids. CDR3 loop: CASSLPGTSGVNEQFF. The CDR3 DNA reads as TGTGCCAGTAGTCTCCCCGGGACTAGCGGGGTGAATGAGCAGTTCTTC.

V usage is TRBV5-1 and J usage is TRBJ2-1; D is possibly TRBD2 (5 bases). CDR3 length: 11 residues. The germline V gene encodes CDR1 SGHRS and CDR2 YFSETQ. V dropped 3 bases and J dropped 13 bases, with 11 bases sitting between them. CDR3 in DNA: TGCGCCAGCAGCTCAGGAGGCGATCAGTTCTTC. It codes for CASSSGGDQFF.

V and J are TRBV9 and TRBJ2-3, with TRBD2 matching over 10 bases. V lost 0 bases and J lost 7; bases outside the gene matches: 11. CDR1 and CDR2 from the germline V gene are SGDLS and YYNGEE. The CDR3 extends over 17 amino acids. The DNA of the CDR3 is TGTGCCAGCAGCGTAGATGGGCTAGCGGGAGTCAAGTATACGCAGTATTTT. Its protein is CASSVDGLAGVKYTQYF.

In this sample, this clonotype turned up a few times. J is TRBJ1-1 and V is TRBV5-1; the D is unclear. The CDR3 totals 16 residues. V was clipped by 4 bases and J by 1 base, with 17 bases between them. CDR1 and CDR2 from the germline V gene are SGHRS and YFSETQ. CDR3 nucleotide sequence: TGCGCCAGCAGCCGCGATTTATCTAGGACGAACACTGAAGCTTTCTTT. Translation: CASSRDLSRTNTEAFF.

This clonotype was observed at least ten times. The rearrangement links TRBV7-2 to TRBJ1-1, with D unclear. CDR1 is SGHTA, CDR2 FQGNSA, per germline. This CDR3 spans 13 amino acids. Trimming stripped 0 bases from V and 5 bases from J, with 7 bases between. DNA for the CDR3: TGTGCCAGCAGCTTAGCGAGGGAAACTGAAGCTTTCTTT. It yields the protein CASSLARETEAFF.

This clonotype has only a few counts. The gene calls are TRBV27 and TRBJ1-1, with TRBD1 identical over 9 bases. Germline CDR1 is MNHEY and CDR2 is SMNVEV (reference sequence). The V segment lost 5 bases and the J segment 1 base; nucleotides outside the gene matches: 2. The CDR3 length is 14 residues. The CDR3 here is CASSHRGRNTEAFF. As DNA, the CDR3 is TGTGCCAGCAGTCACAGGGGGCGGAACACTGAAGCTTTCTTT.

The sample holds a few counts of this clonotype. The chain has TRBV6-6 and TRBJ1-5; 7 bases are shared with TRBD1. The CDR3 runs 16 residues. Trimming took 4 bases from V and 6 from J; bases not matched to a gene: 12. Looked up from germline, CDR1 is MNHNY and CDR2 is SVGAGI (reference sequence). CDR3 protein: CASSSETGPLGQPQHF. The CDR3 DNA follows: TGTGCCAGCAGTTCGGAGACAGGGCCACTTGGTCAGCCCCAGCATTTT.

The CDR3 coding sequence is TGCGCCAGCAGCTTGGTGGGGACAGGGGGTTGGAAGACCCAGTACTTC. Encoded protein: CASSLVGTGGWKTQYF. V gene TRBV5-1 combines with J gene TRBJ2-5, with 11 nucleotides matching TRBD1. This CDR3 is built from 16 residues. Germline loops: CDR1 SGHRS, CDR2 YFSETQ. Trimming cost V 0 bases and J 6 bases; bases outside gene matches: 7. Full variable domain (rest looked up from reference TRBV5-1 and TRBJ2-5): KAGVTQTPRYLIKTRGQQVTLSCSPISGHRSVSWYQQTPGQGLQFLFEYFSETQRNKGNFPGRFSGRQFSNSRSEMNVSTLELGDSALYLCASSLVGTGGWKTQYFGPGTRLLVL.

This clonotype was counted many times. J is TRBJ2-7 and V is TRBV11-3, with TRBD1 matching 7 bases. The CDR3 has 12 residues. Germline assignment: CDR1 SGHNT and CDR2 YENEEA. J gave up 11 bases and V 6 bases, and 10 bases lay outside the gene matches. CDR3 DNA: TGTGCCAGCAGTAATACGGGACAGCCGAAGTACTTC. This encodes CASSNTGQPKYF.